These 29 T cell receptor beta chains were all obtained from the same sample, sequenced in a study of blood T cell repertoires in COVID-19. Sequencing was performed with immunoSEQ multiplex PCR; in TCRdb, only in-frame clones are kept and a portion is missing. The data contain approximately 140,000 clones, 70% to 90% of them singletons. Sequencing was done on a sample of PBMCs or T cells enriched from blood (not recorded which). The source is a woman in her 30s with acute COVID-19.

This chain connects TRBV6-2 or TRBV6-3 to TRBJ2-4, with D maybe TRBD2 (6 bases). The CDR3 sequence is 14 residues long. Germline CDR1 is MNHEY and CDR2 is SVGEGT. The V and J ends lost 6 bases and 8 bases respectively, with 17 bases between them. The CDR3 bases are TGTGCCAGCAGCCACGTGTGGGGGGACGACATTCAGTACTTC. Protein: CASSHVWGDDIQYF.

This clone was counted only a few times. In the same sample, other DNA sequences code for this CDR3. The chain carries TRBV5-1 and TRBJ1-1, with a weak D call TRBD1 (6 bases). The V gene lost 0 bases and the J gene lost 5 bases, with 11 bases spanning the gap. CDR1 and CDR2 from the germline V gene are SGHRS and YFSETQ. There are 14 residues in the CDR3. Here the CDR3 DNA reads TGCGCCAGCAGCTTGGAGGGGGTCGGAACTGAAGCTTTCTTT. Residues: CASSLEGVGTEAFF.

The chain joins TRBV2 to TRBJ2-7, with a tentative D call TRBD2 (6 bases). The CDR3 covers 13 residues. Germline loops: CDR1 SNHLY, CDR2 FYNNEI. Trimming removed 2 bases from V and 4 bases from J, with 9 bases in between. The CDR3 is CASSELGGYEQYF. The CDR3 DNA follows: TGTGCCAGCAGTGAACTGGGGGGTTACGAGCAGTACTTC.

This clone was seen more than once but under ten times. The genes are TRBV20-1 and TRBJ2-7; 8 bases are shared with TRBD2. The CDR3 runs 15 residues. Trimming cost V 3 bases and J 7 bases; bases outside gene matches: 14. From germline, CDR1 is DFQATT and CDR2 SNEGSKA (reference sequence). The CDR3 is CSASRAGGFALEQYF. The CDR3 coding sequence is TGCAGTGCTAGTCGGGCGGGAGGATTTGCTCTTGAGCAGTACTTC.

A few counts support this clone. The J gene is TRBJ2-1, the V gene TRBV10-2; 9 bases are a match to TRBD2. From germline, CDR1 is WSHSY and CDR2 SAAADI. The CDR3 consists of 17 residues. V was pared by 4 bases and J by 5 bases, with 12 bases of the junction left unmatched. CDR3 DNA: TGCGCCAGCAGTGGGGATACTAGCGGGTGGCAGAACAATGAGCAGTTCTTC. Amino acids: CASSGDTSGWQNNEQFF.

CDR3 sequence reads: CASSYADLGRNVAFF. In DNA form, the CDR3 reads TGTGCCAGCAGTTACGCTGATCTGGGGAGAAATGTAGCTTTCTTT. The V gene is TRBV6-6, the J gene TRBJ1-1; D is unresolved. Germline values: CDR1 MNHNY, CDR2 SVGAGI (reference sequence). CDR3 size: 15 residues. V dropped 2 bases and J dropped 10 bases, with 20 bases sitting between them.

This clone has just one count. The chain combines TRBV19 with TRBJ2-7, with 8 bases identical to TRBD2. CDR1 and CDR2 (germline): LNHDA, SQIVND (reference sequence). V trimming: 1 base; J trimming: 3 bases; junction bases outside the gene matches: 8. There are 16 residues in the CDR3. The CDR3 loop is CASSIVHAGGDYEQYF. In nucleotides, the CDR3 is TGTGCCAGTAGTATAGTCCACGCCGGGGGGGACTACGAGCAGTACTTC. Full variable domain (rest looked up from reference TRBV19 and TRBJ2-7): DGGITQSPKYLFRKEGQNVTLSCEQNLNHDAMYWYRQDPGQGLRLIYYSQIVNDFQKGDIAEGYSVSREKKESFPLTVTSAQKNPTAFYLCASSIVHAGGDYEQYFGPGTRLTVT.

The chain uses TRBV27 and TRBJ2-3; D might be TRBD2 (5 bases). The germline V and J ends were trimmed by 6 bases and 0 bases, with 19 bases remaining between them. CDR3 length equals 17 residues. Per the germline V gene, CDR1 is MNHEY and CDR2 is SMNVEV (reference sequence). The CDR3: CASSQLLDFLSTDTQYF. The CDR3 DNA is TGTGCCAGCAGCCAGTTGCTGGACTTTCTAAGCACAGATACGCAGTATTTT.

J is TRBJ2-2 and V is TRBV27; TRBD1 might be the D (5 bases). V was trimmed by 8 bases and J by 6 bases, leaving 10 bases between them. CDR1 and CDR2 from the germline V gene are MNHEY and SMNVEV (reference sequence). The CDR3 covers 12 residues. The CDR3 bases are TGTGCCAGCGCCGACAGTGCCGGGGAGCTGTTTTTT. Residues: CASADSAGELFF.

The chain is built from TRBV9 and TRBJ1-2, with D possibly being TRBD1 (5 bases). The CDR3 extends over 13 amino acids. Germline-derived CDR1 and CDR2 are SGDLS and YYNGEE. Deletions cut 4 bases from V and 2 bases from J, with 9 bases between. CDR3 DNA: TGTGCCAGCAGCCCTGACAGCAACTATGGCTACACCTTC. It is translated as CASSPDSNYGYTF.

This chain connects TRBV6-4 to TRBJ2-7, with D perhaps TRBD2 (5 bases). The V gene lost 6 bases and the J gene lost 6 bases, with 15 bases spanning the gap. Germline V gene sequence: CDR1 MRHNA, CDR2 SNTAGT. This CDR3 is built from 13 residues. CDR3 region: CASSRTLFSEQYF. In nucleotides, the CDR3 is TGTGCCAGCAGCAGGACTCTTTTCTCCGAGCAGTACTTC.

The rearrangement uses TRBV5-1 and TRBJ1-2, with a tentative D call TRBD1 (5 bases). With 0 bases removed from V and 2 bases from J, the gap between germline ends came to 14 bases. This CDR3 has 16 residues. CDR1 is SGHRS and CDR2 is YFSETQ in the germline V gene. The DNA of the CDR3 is TGCGCCAGCAGCTTGGGCGGGGCGCGAGGAAACTATGGCTACACCTTC. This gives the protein CASSLGGARGNYGYTF.

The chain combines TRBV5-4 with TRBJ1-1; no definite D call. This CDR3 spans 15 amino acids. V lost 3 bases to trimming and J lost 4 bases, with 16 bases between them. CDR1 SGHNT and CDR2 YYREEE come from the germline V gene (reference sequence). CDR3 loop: CASSSGERVSTEAFF. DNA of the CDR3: TGTGCCAGCAGCTCCGGAGAACGGGTCTCCACTGAAGCTTTCTTT.

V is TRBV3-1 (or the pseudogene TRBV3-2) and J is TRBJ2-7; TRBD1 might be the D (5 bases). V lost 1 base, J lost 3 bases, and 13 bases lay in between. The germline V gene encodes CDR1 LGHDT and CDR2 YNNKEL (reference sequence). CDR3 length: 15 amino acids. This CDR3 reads CASSQVWGIFYEQYF. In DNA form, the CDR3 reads TGTGCCAGCAGCCAAGTGTGGGGCATCTTCTACGAGCAGTACTTC.

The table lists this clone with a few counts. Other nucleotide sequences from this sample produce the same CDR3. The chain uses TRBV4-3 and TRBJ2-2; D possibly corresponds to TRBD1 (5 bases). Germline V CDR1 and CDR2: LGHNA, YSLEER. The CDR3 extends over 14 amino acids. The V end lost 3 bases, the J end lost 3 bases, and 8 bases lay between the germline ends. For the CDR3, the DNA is TGCGCCAGCAGCCAGGGGCTTGACACCGGGGAGCTGTTTTTT. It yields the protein CASSQGLDTGELFF.

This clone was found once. The CDR3 sequence: CASSRGGTSGLTYEQYF. The CDR3 DNA reads TGCGCCAGCAGCCGAGGCGGGACTAGCGGGTTGACCTACGAGCAGTACTTC. This chain links TRBV4-3 with TRBJ2-7; 12 bases map to TRBD2. Germline lookup yields CDR1 LGHNA and CDR2 YSLEER. V shed 4 bases, J shed 2 bases, and the junction held 9 bases outside the gene matches. There are 17 residues in the CDR3.

In DNA form, the CDR3 reads TGCGCCAGCAGCCAAGTTATTTGGGACAGGGGCTATGGCTACACCTTC. This translates into CASSQVIWDRGYGYTF. V and J are TRBV4-3 and TRBJ1-2, with 10 bases lining up with TRBD1. In germline, CDR1 is LGHNA, CDR2 YSLEER. Trimming cost V 1 base and J 4 bases; bases outside gene matches: 6. CDR3 length: 16 amino acids.

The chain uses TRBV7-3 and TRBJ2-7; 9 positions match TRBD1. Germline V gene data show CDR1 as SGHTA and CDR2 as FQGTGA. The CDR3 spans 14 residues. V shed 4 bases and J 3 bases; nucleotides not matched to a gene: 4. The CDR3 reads CASSSRQGGYEQYF. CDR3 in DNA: TGTGCCAGCAGCTCGCGACAGGGGGGCTACGAGCAGTACTTC.

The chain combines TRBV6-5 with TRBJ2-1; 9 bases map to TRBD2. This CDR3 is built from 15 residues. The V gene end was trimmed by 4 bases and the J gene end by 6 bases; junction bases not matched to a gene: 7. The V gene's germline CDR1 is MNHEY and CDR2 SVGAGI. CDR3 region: CASSFTSGLFNEQFF. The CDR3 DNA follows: TGTGCCAGCAGTTTTACTAGCGGGCTTTTCAATGAGCAGTTCTTC.

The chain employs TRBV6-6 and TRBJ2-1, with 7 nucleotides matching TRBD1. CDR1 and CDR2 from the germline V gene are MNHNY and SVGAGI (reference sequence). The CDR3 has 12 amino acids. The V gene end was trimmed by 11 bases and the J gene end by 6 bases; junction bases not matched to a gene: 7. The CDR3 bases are TGTGCCGCAGAAGGGACAGCCAATGAGCAGTTCTTC. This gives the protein CAAEGTANEQFF.

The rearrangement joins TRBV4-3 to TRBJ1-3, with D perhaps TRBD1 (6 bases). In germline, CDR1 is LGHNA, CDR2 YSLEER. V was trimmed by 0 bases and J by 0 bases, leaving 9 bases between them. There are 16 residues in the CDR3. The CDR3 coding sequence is TGCGCCAGCAGCCAAGAGACAGGCTTCTCTGGAAACACCATATATTTT. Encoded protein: CASSQETGFSGNTIYF.

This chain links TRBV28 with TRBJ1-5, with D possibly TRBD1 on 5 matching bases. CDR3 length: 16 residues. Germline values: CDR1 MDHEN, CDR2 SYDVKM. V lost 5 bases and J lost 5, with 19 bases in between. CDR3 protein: CASSPVDPGIYQPQHF. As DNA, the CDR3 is TGTGCCAGCAGTCCAGTCGACCCAGGGATCTATCAGCCCCAGCATTTT. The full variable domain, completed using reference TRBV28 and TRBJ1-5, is DVKVTQSSRYLVKRTGEKVFLECVQDMDHENMFWYRQDPGLGLRLIYFSYDVKMKEKGDIPEGYSVSREKKERFSLILESASTNQTSMYLCASSPVDPGIYQPQHFGDGTRLSIL.

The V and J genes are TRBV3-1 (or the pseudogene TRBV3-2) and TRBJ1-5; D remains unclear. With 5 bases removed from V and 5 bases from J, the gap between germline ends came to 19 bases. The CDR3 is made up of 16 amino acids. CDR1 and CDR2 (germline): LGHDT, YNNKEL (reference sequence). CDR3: CASSSSRGLNDQPQHF. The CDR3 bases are TGTGCCAGCAGCTCGTCGCGAGGACTAAACGATCAGCCCCAGCATTTT.

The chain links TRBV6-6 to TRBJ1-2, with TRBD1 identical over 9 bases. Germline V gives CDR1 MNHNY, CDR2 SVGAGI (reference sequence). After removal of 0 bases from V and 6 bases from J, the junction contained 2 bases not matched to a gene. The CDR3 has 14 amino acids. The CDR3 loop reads CASSYSTGGNGYTF. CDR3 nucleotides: TGTGCCAGCAGTTACTCGACAGGGGGAAATGGCTACACCTTC.

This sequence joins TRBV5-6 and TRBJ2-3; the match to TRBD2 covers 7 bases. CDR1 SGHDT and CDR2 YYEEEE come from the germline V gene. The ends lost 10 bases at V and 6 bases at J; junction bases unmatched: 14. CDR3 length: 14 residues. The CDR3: CAAGYGRAGDTQYF. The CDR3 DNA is TGTGCCGCCGGTTATGGGAGGGCCGGCGATACGCAGTATTTT.

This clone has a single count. The CDR3 DNA reads as TGTGCCAGCAGCAAAGCAGGTAGAGGGAGGATGGCAAATGAGCAGTTCTTC. This sequence encodes CASSKAGRGRMANEQFF. The chain couples TRBV21-1 to TRBJ2-1; the table calls TRBD2, which could not be checked here. TRBV21-1 is annotated as a pseudogene. CDR3 length: 17 residues.

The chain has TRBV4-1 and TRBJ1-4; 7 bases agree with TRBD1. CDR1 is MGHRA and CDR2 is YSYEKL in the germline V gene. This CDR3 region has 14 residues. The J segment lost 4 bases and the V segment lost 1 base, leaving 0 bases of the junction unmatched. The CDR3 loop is CASSQGDSNEKLFF. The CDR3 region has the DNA TGCGCCAGCAGCCAAGGGGACAGTAATGAAAAACTGTTTTTT.

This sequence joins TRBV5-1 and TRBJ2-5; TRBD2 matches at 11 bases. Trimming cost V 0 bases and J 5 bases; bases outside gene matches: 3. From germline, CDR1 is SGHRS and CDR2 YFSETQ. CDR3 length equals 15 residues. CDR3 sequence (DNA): TGCGCCAGCAGCTTGGTTTTAGCGGGAGGGGAGACCCAGTACTTC. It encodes CASSLVLAGGETQYF.

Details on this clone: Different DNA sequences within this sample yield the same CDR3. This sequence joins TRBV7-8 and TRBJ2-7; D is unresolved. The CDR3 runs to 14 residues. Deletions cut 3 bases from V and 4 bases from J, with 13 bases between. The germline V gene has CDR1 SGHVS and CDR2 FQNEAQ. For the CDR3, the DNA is TGTGCCAGCAGCTTGGGCTCCGTTTCTTACGAGCAGTACTTC. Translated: CASSLGSVSYEQYF.